This TCR beta chain is from a study of T cell responses to AZD1222 COVID-19 vaccine. The ends lost 5 bases at V and 8 bases at J; junction bases unmatched: 14. Per germline, CDR1 SEHNR and CDR2 FQNEAQ (reference sequence). CDR3 size: 16 residues. The method was immunoSEQ multiplex PCR; TCRdb's version includes in-frame clones alone and lacks a portion of them. The profile covers around 180,000 clones, with 90% appearing a single time and around 3% taken by the ten largest. Sequencing was performed on peripheral blood, taken on day 0 of AZD1222 vaccination. The receptor's source is an adult in good health. V and J are TRBV7-9 and TRBJ1-4, with 7 bases fitting TRBD1. The CDR3 reads CASSPGDSHHLEKLFF. CDR3 DNA sequence: TGTGCCAGCAGCCCTGGGGACAGTCACCATTTGGAAAAACTGTTTTTT. The entire variable domain, with the rest obtained from reference TRBV7-9 and TRBJ1-4, is as follows: DTGVSQNPRHKITKRGQNVTFRCDPISEHNRLYWYRQTLGQGPEFLTYFQNEAQLEKSRLLSDRFSAERPKGSFSTLEIQRTEQGDSAMYLCASSPGDSHHLEKLFFGSGTQLSVL.